The 13 T cell receptor beta chains in this list originate from one sample, sequenced in a study of early T cells in non-severe SARS-CoV-2 infection. TCRdb re-called the 5' RACE reads through MiXCR, storing one row per CDR3 protein. The sample lists 45,000 to 55,000 distinct CDR3 sequences, less than 7.5% occurring once. Sequencing used whole blood, obtained at baseline. All receptors come from an adult who was a healthcare worker with PCR-confirmed SARS-CoV-2 infection or an uninfected control (not recorded which).

This clonotype was seen many times. J is TRBJ1-3 and V is TRBV11-2, with no clear D. This CDR3 has 15 amino acids. Trimming left V 0 bases short and J 0 bases short, with 6 bases between. Germline V gives CDR1 SGHAT, CDR2 FQNNGV. CDR3 protein: CASSLETRSGNTIYF. CDR3 in DNA: TGTGCCAGCAGCTTAGAGACCCGCTCTGGAAACACCATATATTTT.

J is TRBJ1-1 and V is TRBV6-5, with D hard to call. Looked up from germline, CDR1 is MNHEY and CDR2 is SVGAGI. The CDR3 is 13 residues long. Trimming stripped 5 bases from V and 6 bases from J, with 13 bases between. CDR3 loop: CASSAGGRAEAFF. CDR3 coding DNA: TGTGCCAGCAGTGCTGGAGGGCGGGCTGAAGCTTTCTTT.

There are many counts of this clonotype. This chain joins TRBV9 and TRBJ2-7; TRBD1 is a possible D gene (7 bases). Trimming pared 4 bases from V and 0 bases from J, leaving 11 bases between. This CDR3 is 14 amino acids long. In germline, CDR1 is SGDLS, CDR2 YYNGEE. This CDR3 is CASSPGGPSYEQYF. CDR3 DNA: TGTGCCAGCAGCCCAGGGGGGCCCTCCTACGAGCAGTACTTC.

Only a few counts were recorded for this clonotype. The J gene is TRBJ1-3, the V gene TRBV11-3, with unresolved D. This CDR3 region has 13 residues. Germline CDR1 reads SGHNT; CDR2 reads YENEEA. The V gene lost 6 bases and the J gene lost 1 base, with 7 bases spanning the gap. This CDR3 reads CASRPTSGNTIYF. Here the CDR3 DNA reads TGTGCCAGCAGACCAACATCTGGAAACACCATATATTTT.

In its sample, this clonotype was seen many times. The chain carries TRBV29-1 and TRBJ2-1, with unresolved D. Looked up from germline, CDR1 is SQVTM and CDR2 is ANQGSEA. V dropped 7 bases and J dropped 0 bases, with 7 bases sitting between them. The CDR3 totals 12 residues. The CDR3 DNA follows: TGCAGCGCGCTGAGCTCCTACAATGAGCAGTTCTTC. The encoded protein is CSALSSYNEQFF.

V is TRBV19 and J is TRBJ2-7; D uncertain. CDR1 is LNHDA, CDR2 SQIVND, per germline (reference sequence). V gave up 1 base and J gave up 3 bases, with 10 bases separating them. The CDR3 has 14 amino acids. The chain's CDR3 is CASSIVWKDYEQYF. CDR3 nucleotides: TGTGCCAGTAGTATAGTTTGGAAGGACTACGAGCAGTACTTC.

The V gene is TRBV20-1, the J gene TRBJ2-7; 9 bases map to TRBD2. The J segment lost 3 bases and the V segment lost 5 bases, leaving 8 bases of the junction unmatched. The CDR3 runs 14 residues. From germline, CDR1 is DFQATT and CDR2 SNEGSKA (reference sequence). CDR3 nucleotides: TGCAGTGCTTCTCCGGGACTAGCCGACTACGAGCAGTACTTC. Protein: CSASPGLADYEQYF.

This clonotype was observed a handful of times. The CDR3 protein is CASSPRDPRTDTQYF. The DNA for the CDR3 is TGTGCCAGCAGCCCGCGGGACCCCCGCACAGATACGCAGTATTTT. V gene TRBV11-2 combines with J gene TRBJ2-3; tentatively, D is TRBD2 (6 bases). CDR1 is SGHAT and CDR2 is FQNNGV in the germline V gene. Trimming left V 5 bases short and J 1 base short, with 13 bases between. This CDR3 is 15 amino acids long.

This clonotype came up a few times. The chain joins TRBV7-2 to TRBJ1-2; the match to TRBD1 covers 7 bases. Germline CDR1 SGHTA, CDR2 FQGNSA. CDR3 length: 13 amino acids. Trimming cost V 7 bases and J 3 bases; bases outside gene matches: 5. DNA for the CDR3: TGTGCCAGCACAATTGACAGGGACTATGGCTACACCTTC. This sequence encodes CASTIDRDYGYTF.

Ten or more counts support this clonotype. The V gene is TRBV7-2, the J gene TRBJ1-6; D is uncertain. The CDR3 consists of 15 residues. Trimming stripped 7 bases from V and 10 bases from J, with 20 bases between. The germline V gene encodes CDR1 SGHTA and CDR2 FQGNSA. CDR3 DNA sequence: TGTGCCAGCACCACACCAGGACGGCCTGGGTCACCCCTCCACTTT. Amino acid sequence: CASTTPGRPGSPLHF.

In regard to this clonotype: A read error may explain this, as a much larger clone is one base away. V usage is TRBV11-3 and J usage is TRBJ1-1; the D is unclear. The CDR3 covers 13 residues. The V gene's germline CDR1 is SGHNT and CDR2 YENEEA. V dropped 1 base and J dropped 2 bases, with 5 bases sitting between them. The CDR3 DNA follows: TGTGCCAGCAGCTTAGGTCATAACACTGAAGCTTTCTTT. Amino acids: CASSLGHNTEAFF.

In regard to this clonotype: Its ends do not fully match the called genes, so a read error is possible. The chain links TRBV5-1 to TRBJ2-7; D is uncertain. The CDR3 is 12 residues long. Germline CDR1 is SGHRS and CDR2 is YFSETQ. CDR3 amino acids: CASSTGSEPGNF. The DNA for the CDR3 is TGCGCCAGCAGCACTGGCTCCGAACCCGGAAACTTC.

This chain uses TRBV28 with TRBJ1-6; D unclear. Germline CDR1 reads MDHEN; CDR2 reads SYDVKM. This CDR3 has 17 amino acids. Trimming pared 3 bases from V and 0 bases from J, leaving 12 bases between. This chain's CDR3 is CASSFIDGFSYNSPLHF. The CDR3 DNA reads as TGTGCCAGCAGTTTCATAGACGGATTCTCCTATAATTCACCCCTCCACTTT.